One sample yielded the 20 T cell receptor beta chains listed below, sequenced in a study of cytomegalovirus exposure and HLA in healthy donors. This PCR relied on a set of 60 Vbeta primers and 13 Jbeta primers. Libraries were prepared by immunoSEQ multiplex PCR; TCRdb keeps only in-frame clonotypes and omits some of them. The repertoire holds approximately 140,000 clones, with 63% as singletons. Specimen: PBMCs. The source is a woman in her fifties or sixties in good health and CMV-seropositive.

This chain uses TRBV7-8 with TRBJ2-2; 9 bases line up with TRBD2. Trimming took 3 bases from V and 0 from J; bases not matched to a gene: 5. This CDR3 is built from 17 residues. Germline CDR1 SGHVS, CDR2 FQNEAQ. CDR3 sequence: CASSFSGGLANTGELFF. The CDR3 DNA follows: TGTGCCAGCAGCTTTAGCGGGGGCTTAGCGAACACCGGGGAGCTGTTTTTT.

The gene calls are TRBV28 and TRBJ2-5, with D tentatively TRBD2 (5 bases). Trimming cost V 2 bases and J 5 bases, with 18 bases left between them. CDR1 and CDR2 from the germline V gene are MDHEN and SYDVKM. CDR3 length: 16 amino acids. The DNA for the CDR3 is TGTGCCAGCAGTTTACTGGGAGATCTGTCTGGGGAGACCCAGTACTTC. This gives the protein CASSLLGDLSGETQYF.

This sequence joins TRBV7-6 and TRBJ1-1; weak D call: TRBD1 (5 bases). The CDR3 sequence is 13 residues long. Trimming took off 6 bases at V and 1 base at J, with 9 bases between the two ends. Germline V gives CDR1 SGHVS, CDR2 FNYEAQ. The CDR3 reads CASSFGGNTEAFF. In DNA form, the CDR3 reads TGTGCCAGCAGTTTCGGGGGGAACACTGAAGCTTTCTTT.

This rearrangement joins TRBV13 to TRBJ1-1; D is unresolved. V lost 4 bases and J lost 6, with 21 bases in between. Germline lookup yields CDR1 PRHDT and CDR2 FYEKMQ (reference sequence). This CDR3 is built from 16 residues. The CDR3 DNA sequence: TGTGCCAGCAGCTCAGTTGGGCCACGCGGGATCGCTGAAGCTTTCTTT. Amino acid sequence: CASSSVGPRGIAEAFF.

This clone showed up just a few times. V gene TRBV5-1 combines with J gene TRBJ2-3; D possibly corresponds to TRBD2 (6 bases). Per germline, CDR1 SGHRS and CDR2 YFSETQ. The CDR3 is made up of 20 amino acids. V was cut by 0 bases and J by 0 bases, with 23 bases left in between. CDR3 nucleotides: TGCGCCAGCAGCTTGGCCCCTCTGCGCCGGGGGTACTCTAGCACAGATACGCAGTATTTT. Residues: CASSLAPLRRGYSSTDTQYF.

This clone has just a few counts. CDR3 nucleotide sequence: TGCGCCAGCAGAACGACAAGCTCCACATTCTCTGGGGCCAACGTCCTGACTTTC. Amino acids: CASRTTSSTFSGANVLTF. The chain combines TRBV10-2 with TRBJ2-6; the D is unclear. Germline V gene data show CDR1 as WSHSY and CDR2 as SAAADI. V gave up 6 bases and J gave up 0 bases, with 18 bases separating them. This CDR3 is 18 amino acids long.

The genes are TRBV6-5 and TRBJ2-6; D is possibly TRBD2 (5 bases). There are 16 residues in the CDR3. CDR1 is MNHEY, CDR2 SVGAGI, per germline. Trimming removed 4 bases at V and 0 bases at J, with 10 bases between. The CDR3 protein is CASSSDRGSGANVLTF. The CDR3, as DNA: TGTGCCAGCAGTTCTGATCGGGGCTCTGGGGCCAACGTCCTGACTTTC.

V usage is TRBV11-3 and J usage is TRBJ2-1, with a tentative D call TRBD2 (6 bases). Germline V lookup: CDR1 SGHNT, CDR2 YENEEA. V lost 0 bases, J lost 6 bases, and 24 bases lay in between. The CDR3 totals 19 residues. CDR3: CASSLEVAGMAGFPNEQFF. CDR3 bases: TGTGCCAGCAGCTTAGAGGTAGCAGGGATGGCGGGATTTCCCAATGAGCAGTTCTTC.

This clone was counted a few times. V is TRBV30 and J is TRBJ1-2; TRBD1 matches 11 bases. Germline CDR1 and CDR2: GTSNPN and SVGIG (reference sequence). V lost 3 bases and J lost 4; bases outside the gene matches: 10. This CDR3 is 16 amino acids long. The CDR3 coding sequence is TGTGCCTGGAGGCGGCCGGGACAGGGGGTAGTCTATGGCTACACCTTC. It specifies CAWRRPGQGVVYGYTF.

The V call is TRBV5-4, the J call TRBJ2-5, with TRBD1 identical over 8 bases. With 4 bases clipped from V and 4 bases from J, the junction kept 6 bases outside the gene matches. The CDR3 length is 14 residues. Germline-derived CDR1 and CDR2 are SGHNT and YYREEE (reference sequence). CDR3 DNA sequence: TGTGCCAGCAGCCAAGGACAGGGAGGAGAGACCCAGTACTTC. As protein: CASSQGQGGETQYF.

This clone has only one observation. V gene TRBV4-3 combines with J gene TRBJ2-5, with TRBD2 matching 8 bases. CDR1 and CDR2 from the germline V gene are LGHNA and YSLEER. Trimming removed 0 bases from V and 0 bases from J; junction bases left unmatched: 15. The CDR3 sequence is 20 residues long. The CDR3 loop is CASSQEAVGTSGTDQETQYF. The DNA for the CDR3 is TGCGCCAGCAGCCAAGAAGCCGTCGGCACTAGCGGCACCGACCAAGAGACCCAGTACTTC.

The rearrangement uses TRBV5-1 and TRBJ1-2; 9 bases match TRBD1. Trimming at V came to 6 bases and at J to 5 bases, leaving 8 bases not matched to a gene. There are 14 residues in the CDR3. Germline lookup yields CDR1 SGHRS and CDR2 YFSETQ. The CDR3 region is CASKGTGKGYGYTF. CDR3 bases: TGCGCCAGCAAGGGGACAGGGAAGGGGTATGGCTACACCTTC.

In this sample, this clone turned up a few times. V usage is TRBV15 and J usage is TRBJ2-5; D uncertain. Germline V gene lookup returns CDR1 LNHNV and CDR2 YYDKDF (reference sequence). The CDR3 consists of 13 residues. V lost 3 bases to trimming and J lost 2 bases, with 7 bases between them. CDR3 nucleotide sequence: TGTGCCACCAGCAGGAGGCAGCAAGAGACCCAGTACTTC. Translating it yields CATSRRQQETQYF. The full variable domain, rest sourced from reference TRBV15 and TRBJ2-5, is DAMVIQNPRYQVTQFGKPVTLSCSQTLNHNVMYWYQQKSSQAPKLLFHYYDKDFNNEADTPDNFQSRRPNTSFCFLDIRSPGLGDTAMYLCATSRRQQETQYFGPGTRLLVL.

This clone is a singleton in its sample. The chain uses TRBV5-1 and TRBJ2-1, with 7 bases matching TRBD2. CDR3 length: 15 amino acids. The junction had 2 bases not matched to a gene; V was cut back by 1 base and J by 1 base. Germline V gene data show CDR1 as SGHRS and CDR2 as YFSETQ. This chain's CDR3 is CASSLKRDSYNEQFF. The CDR3 coding sequence is TGCGCCAGCAGCTTGAAGCGGGATTCCTACAATGAGCAGTTCTTC.

The chain has TRBV10-2 and TRBJ1-1, with a weak D call TRBD1 (5 bases). V lost 10 bases and J lost 3, with 24 bases in between. The CDR3 is 16 amino acids. Germline V gives CDR1 WSHSY, CDR2 SAAADI. The CDR3 is CATSGGTPLSDTEAFF. CDR3 sequence (DNA): TGCGCCACCTCGGGGGGGACTCCCCTGAGTGACACTGAAGCTTTCTTT.

CDR3 sequence (DNA): TGTGCCAGCAGCCTCCTCCCGGAGGGGGCGTTGGGCTACACCTTC. This encodes CASSLLPEGALGYTF. The chain uses TRBV5-5 and TRBJ1-2; 7 positions match TRBD1. CDR1 and CDR2 from the germline V gene are SGHKS and YYEKEE (reference sequence). V shed 4 bases and J 8 bases; nucleotides not matched to a gene: 14. The CDR3 length is 15 residues.

The CDR3 sequence: CASSPRGGGQPQHF. CDR3 coding DNA: TGTGCCAGCAGTCCCCGGGGGGGCGGACAGCCCCAGCATTTT. The chain combines TRBV28 with TRBJ1-5; tentatively, D is TRBD1 (6 bases). In germline, CDR1 is MDHEN, CDR2 SYDVKM. The CDR3 is 14 amino acids. Trimming removed 5 bases from V and 7 bases from J, with 15 bases in between.

The rearrangement links TRBV30 to TRBJ2-5, with 7 bases lining up with TRBD2. This CDR3 region has 15 residues. Germline values: CDR1 GTSNPN, CDR2 SVGIG (reference sequence). Trimming at V came to 6 bases and at J to 1 base, leaving 11 bases not matched to a gene. CDR3 sequence reads: CACLGRERGQETQYF. CDR3 in DNA: TGTGCCTGCCTGGGGCGGGAGAGGGGCCAAGAGACCCAGTACTTC.

The V and J genes are TRBV4-1 and TRBJ1-1; 7 nucleotides line up with TRBD1. The germline V gene has CDR1 MGHRA and CDR2 YSYEKL. V was pared by 6 bases and J by 3 bases, with 10 bases of the junction left unmatched. The CDR3 has 15 amino acids. The CDR3 region is CASSPRGELYTEAFF. The CDR3 nucleotides read TGCGCCAGCAGTCCCAGGGGGGAGTTGTACACTGAAGCTTTCTTT.

The chain links TRBV30 to TRBJ2-7, with 7 positions matching TRBD2. The V and J ends lost 3 bases and 1 base, in that order; junction bases with no gene match: 9. The CDR3 is made up of 15 amino acids. Looked up from germline, CDR1 is GTSNPN and CDR2 is SVGIG (reference sequence). This CDR3 reads CAWRTGLGPSYEQYF. CDR3 nucleotides: TGTGCCTGGAGGACCGGACTAGGTCCATCCTACGAGCAGTACTTC.